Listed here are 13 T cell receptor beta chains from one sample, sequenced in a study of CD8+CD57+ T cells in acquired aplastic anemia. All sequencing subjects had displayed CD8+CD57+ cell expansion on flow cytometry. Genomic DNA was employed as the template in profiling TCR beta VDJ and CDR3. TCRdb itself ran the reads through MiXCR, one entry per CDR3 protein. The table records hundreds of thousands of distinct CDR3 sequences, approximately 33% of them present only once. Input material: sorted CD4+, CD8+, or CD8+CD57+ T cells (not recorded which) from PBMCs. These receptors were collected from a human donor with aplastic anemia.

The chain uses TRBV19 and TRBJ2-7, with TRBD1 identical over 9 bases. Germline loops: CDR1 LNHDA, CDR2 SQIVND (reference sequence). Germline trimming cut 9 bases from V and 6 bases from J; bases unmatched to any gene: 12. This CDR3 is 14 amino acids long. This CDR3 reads CASSPLGTGLEQYF. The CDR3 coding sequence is TGTGCCAGCAGCCCCCTGGGGACAGGGCTCGAGCAGTACTTC.

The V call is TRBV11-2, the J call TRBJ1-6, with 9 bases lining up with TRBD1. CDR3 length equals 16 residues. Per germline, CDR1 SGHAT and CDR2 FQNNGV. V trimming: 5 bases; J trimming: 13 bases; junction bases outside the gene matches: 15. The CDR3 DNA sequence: TGTGCCAGCAGCCCGGGGGGGGGGGACAGGGCTCTCCCCCTCCACTTT. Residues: CASSPGGGDRALPLHF.

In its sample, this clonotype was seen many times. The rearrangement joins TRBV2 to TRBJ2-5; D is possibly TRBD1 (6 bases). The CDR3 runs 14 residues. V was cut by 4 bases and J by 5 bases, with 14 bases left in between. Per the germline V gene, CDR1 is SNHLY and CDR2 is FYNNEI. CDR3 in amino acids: CASSAWTEEETQYF. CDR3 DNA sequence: TGTGCCAGCAGTGCCTGGACAGAAGAGGAGACCCAGTACTTC. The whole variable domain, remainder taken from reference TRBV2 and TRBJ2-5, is EPEVTQTPSHQVTQMGQEVILRCVPISNHLYFYWYRQILGQKVEFLVSFYNNEISEKSEIFDDQFSVERPDGSNFTLKIRSTKLEDSAMYFCASSAWTEEETQYFGPGTRLLVL.

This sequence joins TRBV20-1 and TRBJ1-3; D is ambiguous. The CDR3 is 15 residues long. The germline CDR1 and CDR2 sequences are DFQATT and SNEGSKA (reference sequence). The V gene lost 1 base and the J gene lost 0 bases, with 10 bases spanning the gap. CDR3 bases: TGCAGTGCTAGAGTCCGGTCTTTCTCTGGAAACACCATATATTTT. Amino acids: CSARVRSFSGNTIYF.

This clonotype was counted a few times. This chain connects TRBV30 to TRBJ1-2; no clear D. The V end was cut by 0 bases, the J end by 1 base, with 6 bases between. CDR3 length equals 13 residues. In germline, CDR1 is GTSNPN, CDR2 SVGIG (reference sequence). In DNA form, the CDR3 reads TGTGCCTGGAGTGTAGCAGTTAACTATGGCTACACCTTC. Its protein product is CAWSVAVNYGYTF.

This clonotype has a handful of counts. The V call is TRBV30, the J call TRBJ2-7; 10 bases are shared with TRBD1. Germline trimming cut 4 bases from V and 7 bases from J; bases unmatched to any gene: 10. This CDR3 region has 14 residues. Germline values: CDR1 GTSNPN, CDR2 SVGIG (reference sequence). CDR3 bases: TGTGCCTGGATGCCGGGACAGGGGTTCGGGGAGCAGTACTTC. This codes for CAWMPGQGFGEQYF. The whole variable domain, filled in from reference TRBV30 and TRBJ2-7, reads SQTIHQWPATLVQPVGSPLSLECTVEGTSNPNLYWYRQAAGRGLQLLFYSVGIGQISSEVPQNLSASRPQDRQFILSSKKLLLSDSGFYLCAWMPGQGFGEQYFGPGTRLTVT.

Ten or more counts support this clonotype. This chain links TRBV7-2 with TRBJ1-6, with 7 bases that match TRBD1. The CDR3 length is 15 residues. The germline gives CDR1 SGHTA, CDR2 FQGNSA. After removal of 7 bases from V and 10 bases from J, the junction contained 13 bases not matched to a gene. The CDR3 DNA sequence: TGTGCCAGCACCTCCATGAGGGGGCAACGATCACCCCTCCACTTT. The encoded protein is CASTSMRGQRSPLHF.

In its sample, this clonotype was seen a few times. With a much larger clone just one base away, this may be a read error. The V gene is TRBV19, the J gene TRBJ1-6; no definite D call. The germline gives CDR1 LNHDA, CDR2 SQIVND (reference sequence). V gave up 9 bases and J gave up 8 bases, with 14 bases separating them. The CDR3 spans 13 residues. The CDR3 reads CASGPSEDSPLHF. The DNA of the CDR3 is TGTGCCAGCGGGCCCTCGGAGGATTCACCCCTCCACTTT.

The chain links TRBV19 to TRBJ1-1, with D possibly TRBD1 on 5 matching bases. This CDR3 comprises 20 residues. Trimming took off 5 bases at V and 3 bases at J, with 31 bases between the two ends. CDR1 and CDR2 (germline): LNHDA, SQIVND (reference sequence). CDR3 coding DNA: TGTGCCAGTAGTCTAAACAGCTGGGGACGGGCAGGTCTTGCGGACACTGAAGCTTTCTTT. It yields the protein CASSLNSWGRAGLADTEAFF.

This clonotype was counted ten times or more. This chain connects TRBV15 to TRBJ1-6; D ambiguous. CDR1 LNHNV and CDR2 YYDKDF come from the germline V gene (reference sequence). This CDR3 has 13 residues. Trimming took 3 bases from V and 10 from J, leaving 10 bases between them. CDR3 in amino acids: CATSSWGDSPLHF. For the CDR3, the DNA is TGTGCCACCAGCAGCTGGGGTGACTCACCCCTCCACTTT. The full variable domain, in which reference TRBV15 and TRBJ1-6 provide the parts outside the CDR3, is DAMVIQNPRYQVTQFGKPVTLSCSQTLNHNVMYWYQQKSSQAPKLLFHYYDKDFNNEADTPDNFQSRRPNTSFCFLDIRSPGLGDTAMYLCATSSWGDSPLHFGNGTRLTVT.

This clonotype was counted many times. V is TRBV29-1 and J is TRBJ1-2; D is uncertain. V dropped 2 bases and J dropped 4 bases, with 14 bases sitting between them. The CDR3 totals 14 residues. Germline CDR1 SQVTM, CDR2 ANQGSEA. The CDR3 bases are TGCAGCGTTGAATCGGAGGGCATCCTCTATGGCTACACCTTC. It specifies CSVESEGILYGYTF.

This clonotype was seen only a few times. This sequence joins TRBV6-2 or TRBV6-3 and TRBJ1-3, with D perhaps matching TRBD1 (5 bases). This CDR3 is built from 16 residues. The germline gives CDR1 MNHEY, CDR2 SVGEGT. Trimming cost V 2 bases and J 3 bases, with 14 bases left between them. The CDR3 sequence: CASSYTQGPGGNTIYF. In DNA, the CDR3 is TGTGCCAGCAGTTACACCCAGGGACCGGGTGGAAACACCATATATTTT.

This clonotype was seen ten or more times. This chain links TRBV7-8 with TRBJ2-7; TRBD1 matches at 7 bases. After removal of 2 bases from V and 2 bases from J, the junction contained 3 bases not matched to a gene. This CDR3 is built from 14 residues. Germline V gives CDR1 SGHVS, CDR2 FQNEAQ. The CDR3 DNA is TGTGCCAGCAGCTTACCGGGACAGCCCTACGAGCAGTACTTC. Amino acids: CASSLPGQPYEQYF.